One T cell receptor (beta chain) is described in this entry. Its cognate antigen is unknown. The sample comes from a study of identical twins. Germline V gene lookup returns CDR1 ENHRY and CDR2 SYGVKD. Trimming at V came to 3 bases and at J to 2 bases, leaving 7 bases not matched to a gene. The CDR3 sequence is 16 residues long. Study conclusions and caveats: Findings depended on cross-sectional statistics rather than tracking the same donors. The more abundant beta clonotypes in cord blood had fewer insertions, and memory repertoires did not show this.

Carrying unique molecular identifiers, the cDNA also gained a universal primer site through template switching. MiXCR, run by TCRdb on the 5' RACE reads, gives a single entry per CDR3 protein. The data contain roughly 1.6 million distinct CDR3 sequences, 32% of them seen just once; the ten biggest clones take up about 0.3%. The clonotype originates from a newborn girl in good health. Sequencing was performed on cord blood. The chain recombines TRBV10-3 with TRBJ2-1; TRBD1 agrees at 7 bases. The CDR3 coding sequence is TGTGCCATCAGTGACCCGGACAGGAGCCCCTACAATGAGCAGTTCTTC. Translation gives CAISDPDRSPYNEQFF.